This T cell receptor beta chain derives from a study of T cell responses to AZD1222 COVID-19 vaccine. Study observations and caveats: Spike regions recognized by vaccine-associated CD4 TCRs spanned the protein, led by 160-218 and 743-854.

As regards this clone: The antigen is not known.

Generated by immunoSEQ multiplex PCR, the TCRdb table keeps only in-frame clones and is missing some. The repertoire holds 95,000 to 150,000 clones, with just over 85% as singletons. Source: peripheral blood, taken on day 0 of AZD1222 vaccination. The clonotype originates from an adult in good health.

The CDR3, as DNA: TGCGCCAGCAGAAGCGGCGGGGGATCCACCTACGAGCAGTACTTC. Translation: CASRSGGGSTYEQYF. The chain joins TRBV5-1 to TRBJ2-7; 7 bases agree with TRBD2. Germline CDR1 is SGHRS and CDR2 is YFSETQ. With V trimmed by 5 bases and J by 2 bases, 10 bases remained unmatched. There are 15 residues in the CDR3. Drawing the rest from reference TRBV5-1 and TRBJ2-7, the complete variable domain is KAGVTQTPRYLIKTRGQQVTLSCSPISGHRSVSWYQQTPGQGLQFLFEYFSETQRNKGNFPGRFSGRQFSNSRSEMNVSTLELGDSALYLCASRSGGGSTYEQYFGPGTRLTVT.